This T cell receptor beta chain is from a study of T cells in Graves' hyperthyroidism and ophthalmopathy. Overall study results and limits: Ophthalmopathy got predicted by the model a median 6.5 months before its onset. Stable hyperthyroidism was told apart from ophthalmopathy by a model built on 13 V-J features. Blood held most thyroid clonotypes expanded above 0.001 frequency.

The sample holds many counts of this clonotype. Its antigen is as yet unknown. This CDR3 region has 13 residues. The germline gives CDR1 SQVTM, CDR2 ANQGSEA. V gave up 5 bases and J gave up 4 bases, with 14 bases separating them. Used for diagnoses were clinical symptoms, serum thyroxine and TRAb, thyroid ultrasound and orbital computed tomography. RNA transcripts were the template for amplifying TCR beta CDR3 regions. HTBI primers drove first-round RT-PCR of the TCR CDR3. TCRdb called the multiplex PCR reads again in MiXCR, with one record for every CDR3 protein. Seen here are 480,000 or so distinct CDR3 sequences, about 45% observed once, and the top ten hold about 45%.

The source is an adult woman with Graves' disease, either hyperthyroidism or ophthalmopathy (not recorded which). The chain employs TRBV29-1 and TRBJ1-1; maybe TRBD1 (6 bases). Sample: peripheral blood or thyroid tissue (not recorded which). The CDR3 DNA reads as TGCAGCGTTTCCACGGACAGAACCACTGAAGCTTTCTTT. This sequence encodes CSVSTDRTTEAFF.